The 9 T cell receptor beta chains below come from one sample, sequenced in a study of OX40 agonist ivuxolimab in advanced cancers. Here immunoSEQ multiplex PCR was the method, and the copy in TCRdb shows in-frame clones only, minus some. The data hold around 130,000 clones, with approximately 92% observed a single time. The input for sequencing was CD4+ or CD8+ T cells sorted from blood, taken in a trial of the OX40 agonist ivuxolimab. These receptors originate from an adult with an advanced solid tumor such as melanoma, head and neck, liver or kidney cancer.

The chain has TRBV6-1 and TRBJ2-2; D not resolved. This CDR3 contains 13 residues. CDR1 MNHNS and CDR2 SASEGT come from the germline V gene. Trimming took off 10 bases at V and 2 bases at J, with 11 bases between the two ends. CDR3: CATTIDNTGELFF. The CDR3 bases are TGTGCCACGACGATCGACAACACCGGGGAGCTGTTTTTT.

This clone has a single count. The V gene is TRBV28, the J gene TRBJ1-1, with 10 bases that match TRBD1. Trimming removed 6 bases from V and 7 bases from J; junction bases left unmatched: 11. The CDR3 consists of 15 residues. Per the germline V gene, CDR1 is MDHEN and CDR2 is SYDVKM. The CDR3 here is CASSFRDRGRIEAFF. As DNA, the CDR3 is TGTGCCAGCAGCTTTCGGGACAGGGGTAGGATTGAAGCTTTCTTT.

The chain recombines TRBV19 with TRBJ2-4; D may correspond to TRBD1 or TRBD2 (7 bases each). Germline CDR1 is LNHDA and CDR2 is SQIVND (reference sequence). V dropped 5 bases and J dropped 8 bases, with 19 bases sitting between them. The CDR3 runs 15 residues. The CDR3 reads CASSPDTGAGDIQYF. The CDR3 DNA reads TGTGCCAGTAGTCCAGACACAGGGGCGGGGGACATTCAGTACTTC. The full variable domain, in which reference TRBV19 and TRBJ2-4 provide the parts outside the CDR3, is DGGITQSPKYLFRKEGQNVTLSCEQNLNHDAMYWYRQDPGQGLRLIYYSQIVNDFQKGDIAEGYSVSREKKESFPLTVTSAQKNPTAFYLCASSPDTGAGDIQYFGAGTRLSVL.

The V gene is TRBV18, the J gene TRBJ2-5; D perhaps matches TRBD2 (6 bases). V dropped 0 bases and J dropped 4 bases, with 18 bases sitting between them. Germline V gene lookup returns CDR1 KGHSH and CDR2 LQKENI. The CDR3 is 17 amino acids. CDR3 in amino acids: CASSPPAGSPDGETQYF. CDR3 DNA: TGTGCCAGCTCACCACCTGCGGGGTCTCCGGATGGAGAGACCCAGTACTTC.

This chain connects TRBV9 to TRBJ1-6, with D unclear. The V end lost 3 bases, the J end lost 7 bases, and 5 bases lay between the germline ends. The germline gives CDR1 SGDLS, CDR2 YYNGEE. This CDR3 contains 12 residues. CDR3 DNA: TGTGCCAGCAGCGAAACGAATTCACCCCTCCACTTT. Its translation is CASSETNSPLHF.

This chain connects TRBV7-2 to TRBJ2-1; 9 nucleotides line up with TRBD2. The CDR3 contains 16 residues. Germline CDR1 SGHTA, CDR2 FQGNSA. The trim removed 4 bases at V and 3 bases at J, leaving 7 bases unmatched. Here the CDR3 DNA reads TGTGCCAGCAGCTCCTTGGGACTAGCAGACTACAATGAGCAGTTCTTC. This gives the protein CASSSLGLADYNEQFF.

This clone was seen a few times. The V gene is TRBV5-1, the J gene TRBJ2-5, with D hard to call. There are 16 residues in the CDR3. The V end was cut by 3 bases, the J end by 5 bases, with 20 bases between. Germline V CDR1 and CDR2: SGHRS, YFSETQ. CDR3 residues: CASSWSLGRGEETQYF. The CDR3 bases are TGCGCCAGCAGCTGGTCCCTGGGCCGAGGAGAGGAGACCCAGTACTTC.

A single count supports this clone. CDR3 nucleotides: TGTGCCAGCAGCTGGGCTCTAGCGGGGGGAAAGTACGAGCAGTACTTC. Translating it yields CASSWALAGGKYEQYF. The chain has TRBV11-2 and TRBJ2-7, with 11 bases lining up with TRBD2. The CDR3 extends over 16 amino acids. CDR1 and CDR2 from the germline V gene are SGHAT and FQNNGV. V lost 4 bases and J lost 4; bases outside the gene matches: 9.

The V call is TRBV11-2, the J call TRBJ1-5; no reliable D call. The CDR3 contains 13 residues. Germline assignment: CDR1 SGHAT and CDR2 FQNNGV. Trimming cost V 1 base and J 7 bases, with 8 bases left between them. The CDR3 loop reads CASSLGAEQPQHF. CDR3 DNA: TGTGCCAGCAGCTTAGGGGCAGAGCAGCCCCAGCATTTT.